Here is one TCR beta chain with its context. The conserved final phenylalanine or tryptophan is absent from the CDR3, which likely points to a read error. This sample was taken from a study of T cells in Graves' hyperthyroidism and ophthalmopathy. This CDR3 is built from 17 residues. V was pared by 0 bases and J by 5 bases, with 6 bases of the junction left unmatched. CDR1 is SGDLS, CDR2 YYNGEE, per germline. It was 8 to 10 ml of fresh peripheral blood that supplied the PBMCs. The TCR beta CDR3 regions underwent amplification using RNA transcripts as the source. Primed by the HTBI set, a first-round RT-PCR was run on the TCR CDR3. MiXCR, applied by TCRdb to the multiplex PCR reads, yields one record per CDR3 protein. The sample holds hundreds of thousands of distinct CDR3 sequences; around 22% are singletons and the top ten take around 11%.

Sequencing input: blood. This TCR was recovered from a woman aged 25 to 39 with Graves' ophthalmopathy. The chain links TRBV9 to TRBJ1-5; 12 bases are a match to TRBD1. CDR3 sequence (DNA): TGTGCCAGCAGCGTAGTGCCGGGACAGGGGGCGGATCAGCCCCAGCATGTG. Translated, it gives CASSVVPGQGADQPQHV.